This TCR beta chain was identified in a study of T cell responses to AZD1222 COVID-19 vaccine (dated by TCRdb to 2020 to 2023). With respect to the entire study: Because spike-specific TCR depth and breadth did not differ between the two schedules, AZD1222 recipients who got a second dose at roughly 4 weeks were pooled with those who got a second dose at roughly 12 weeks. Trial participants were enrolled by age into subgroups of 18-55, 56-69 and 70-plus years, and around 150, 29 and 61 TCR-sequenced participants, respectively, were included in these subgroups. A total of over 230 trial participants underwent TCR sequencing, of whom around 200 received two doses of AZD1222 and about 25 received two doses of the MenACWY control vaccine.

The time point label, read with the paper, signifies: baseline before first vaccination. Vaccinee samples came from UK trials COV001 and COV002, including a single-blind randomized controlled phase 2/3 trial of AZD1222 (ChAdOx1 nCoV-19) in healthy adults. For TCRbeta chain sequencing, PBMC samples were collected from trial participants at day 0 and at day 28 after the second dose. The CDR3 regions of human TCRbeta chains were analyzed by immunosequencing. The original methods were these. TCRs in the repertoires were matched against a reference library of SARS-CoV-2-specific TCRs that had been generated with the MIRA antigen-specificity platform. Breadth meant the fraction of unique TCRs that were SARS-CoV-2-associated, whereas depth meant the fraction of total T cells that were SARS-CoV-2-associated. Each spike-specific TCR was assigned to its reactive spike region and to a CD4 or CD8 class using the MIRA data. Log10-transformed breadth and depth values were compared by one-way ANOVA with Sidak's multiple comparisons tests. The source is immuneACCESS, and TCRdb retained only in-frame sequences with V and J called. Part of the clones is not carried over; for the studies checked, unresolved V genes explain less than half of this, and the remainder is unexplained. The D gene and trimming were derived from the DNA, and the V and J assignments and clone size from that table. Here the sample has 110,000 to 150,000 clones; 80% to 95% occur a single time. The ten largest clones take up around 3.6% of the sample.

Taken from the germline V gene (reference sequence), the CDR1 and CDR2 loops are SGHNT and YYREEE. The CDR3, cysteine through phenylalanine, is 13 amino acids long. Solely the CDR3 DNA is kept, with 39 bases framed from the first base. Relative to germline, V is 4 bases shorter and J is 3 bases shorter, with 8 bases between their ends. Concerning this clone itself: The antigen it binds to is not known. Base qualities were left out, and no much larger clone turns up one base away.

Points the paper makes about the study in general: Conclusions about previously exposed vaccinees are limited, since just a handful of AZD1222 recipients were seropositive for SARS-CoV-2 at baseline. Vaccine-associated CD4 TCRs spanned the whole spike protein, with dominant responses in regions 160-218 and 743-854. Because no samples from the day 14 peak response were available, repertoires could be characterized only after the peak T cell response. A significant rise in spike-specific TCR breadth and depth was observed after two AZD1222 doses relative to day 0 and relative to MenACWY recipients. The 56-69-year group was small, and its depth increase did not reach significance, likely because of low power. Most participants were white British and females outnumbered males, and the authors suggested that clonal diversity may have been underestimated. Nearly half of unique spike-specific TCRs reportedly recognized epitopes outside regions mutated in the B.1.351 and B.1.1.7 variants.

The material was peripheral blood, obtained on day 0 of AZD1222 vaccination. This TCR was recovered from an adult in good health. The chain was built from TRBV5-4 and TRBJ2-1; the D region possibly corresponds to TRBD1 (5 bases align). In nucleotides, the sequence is TGTGCCAGCAGCGAAACAGGCTACAATGAGCAGTTCTTC. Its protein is CASSETGYNEQFF.